Given below is one T cell receptor beta chain in context. Mismatch with germline at one junction end may stem from a read error. TCRdb re-derived calls from the PCR reads in MiXCR, one entry per CDR3 protein. The sample shows about 320,000 distinct CDR3 sequences, roughly a fifth of them seen only once. This sample was taken from a study of molecular identifiers for immune sequencing clone quantification. The length of the CDR3 is 13 residues. Germline V gives CDR1 MNHEY, CDR2 SMNVEV (reference sequence). The clonotype originates from a human donor in good health. Some libraries in this study had Jurkat cell RNA spiked in. Input material: naive CD8+ T cells from blood, with Jurkat cell RNA spiked in. Documented subset: FACS-sorted CD8+CD4-CCR7+CD45RA+ naive T cells. The rearrangement links TRBV27 to TRBJ1-1; 7 bases are a match to TRBD1. Here the CDR3 DNA reads TGTGCCAGCAGTTTGGTAGGGGGCACTGACGCTTTCTTT. Its protein is CASSLVGGTDAFF.